Presented here are 21 T cell receptor beta chains from one specimen sequenced in a study of cytomegalovirus exposure and HLA in healthy donors. PCR amplification relied on 60 Vbeta primers (plus 13 Jbeta primers). Measured with immunoSEQ multiplex PCR; TCRdb has only the in-frame clones, and not every one. The table lists about 52,000 clones, approximately 52% of them singletons. Material: PBMCs. These receptors were obtained from a human donor in good health.

The chain links TRBV5-1 to TRBJ2-5; weak D call: TRBD1 (6 bases). Matching the DNA end better, TRBJ2-7 makes the J call doubtful. Looked up from germline, CDR1 is SGHRS and CDR2 is YFSETQ. This CDR3 comprises 15 residues. CDR3 coding DNA: TGCGCCAGCAGCTTGAAGGAACAGGGATCGGGCGAGCAGTACTTC. It specifies CASSLKEQGSGEQYF.

The chain carries TRBV18 and TRBJ1-1; D remains unclear. From germline, CDR1 is KGHSH and CDR2 LQKENI. V was pared by 2 bases and J by 6 bases, with 13 bases between. There are 14 residues in the CDR3. CDR3 in amino acids: CASSPANRGAEAFF. Here the CDR3 DNA reads TGTGCCAGCTCACCAGCGAATCGCGGGGCTGAAGCTTTCTTT. The full variable domain, in which reference TRBV18 and TRBJ1-1 provide the parts outside the CDR3, is NAGVMQNPRHLVRRRGQEARLRCSPMKGHSHVYWYRQLPEEGLKFMVYLQKENIIDESGMPKERFSAEFPKEGPSILRIQQVVRGDSAAYFCASSPANRGAEAFFGQGTRLTVV.

The rearrangement joins TRBV30 to TRBJ1-1; D is uncertain. The CDR3 is 14 residues long. V gave up 1 base and J gave up 0 bases, with 9 bases separating them. Germline loops: CDR1 GTSNPN, CDR2 SVGIG (reference sequence). CDR3 sequence reads: CAWSGSVMNTEAFF. The CDR3, as DNA: TGTGCCTGGAGTGGCTCAGTCATGAACACTGAAGCTTTCTTT.

The chain joins TRBV5-1 to TRBJ2-1, with TRBD2 matching 10 bases. CDR1 is SGHRS, CDR2 YFSETQ, per germline. V was clipped by 3 bases and J by 6 bases; unmatched bases: 6. The CDR3 runs to 15 residues. The DNA for the CDR3 is TGCGCCAGCAGCTCAGCGGGGGGGCCTTTCAATGAGCAGTTCTTC. Residues: CASSSAGGPFNEQFF. Full variable domain (rest looked up from reference TRBV5-1 and TRBJ2-1): KAGVTQTPRYLIKTRGQQVTLSCSPISGHRSVSWYQQTPGQGLQFLFEYFSETQRNKGNFPGRFSGRQFSNSRSEMNVSTLELGDSALYLCASSSAGGPFNEQFFGPGTRLTVL.

Here the CDR3 DNA reads TGTGCCAGCAGTCCAGATGGGGGGTTTCTCTCTGGAAACACCATATATTTT. Translating gives CASSPDGGFLSGNTIYF. V is TRBV27 and J is TRBJ1-3; TRBD1 is a possible D gene (5 bases). The germline V gene encodes CDR1 MNHEY and CDR2 SMNVEV (reference sequence). CDR3 length: 17 residues. V lost 5 bases, J lost 0 bases, and 17 bases lay in between.

The chain joins TRBV7-3 to TRBJ2-5; TRBD1 is a possible D gene (6 bases). Germline V gives CDR1 SGHTA, CDR2 FQGTGA. V lost 5 bases and J 5 bases, leaving 18 bases between the germline ends. The CDR3 sequence is 15 residues long. The CDR3 DNA follows: TGTGCCAGCAGCCCTGGACAGATAAGAGATGAGACCCAGTACTTC. This translates into CASSPGQIRDETQYF.

This clone showed up just a few times. V gene TRBV5-4 combines with J gene TRBJ2-5; a weak D match, TRBD1 (5 bases). This CDR3 has 13 residues. V lost 4 bases to trimming and J lost 5 bases, with 12 bases between them. The germline V gene encodes CDR1 SGHNT and CDR2 YYREEE (reference sequence). The CDR3 region has the DNA TGTGCCAGCAGCCCTGCAGGGTGGGAGACCCAGTACTTC. It codes for CASSPAGWETQYF.

The chain combines TRBV19 with TRBJ1-4; no clear D gene. V lost 7 bases and J lost 3, with 15 bases in between. CDR3 size: 15 residues. The germline V gene has CDR1 LNHDA and CDR2 SQIVND (reference sequence). The CDR3: CASTESVVANEKLFF. The CDR3 nucleotides read TGTGCCAGTACTGAGTCGGTGGTGGCTAATGAAAAACTGTTTTTT.

This clone has more than one count but fewer than ten. The chain combines TRBV6-6 with TRBJ1-2, with no clear D. The CDR3 sequence is 15 residues long. Deletions cut 0 bases from V and 3 bases from J, with 11 bases between. Looked up from germline, CDR1 is MNHNY and CDR2 is SVGAGI (reference sequence). For the CDR3, the DNA is TGTGCCAGCAGTTACTCCCTCACGGGTGACTATGGCTACACCTTC. It is translated as CASSYSLTGDYGYTF.

V gene TRBV6-5 combines with J gene TRBJ2-7; 11 bases are shared with TRBD2. Germline loops: CDR1 MNHEY, CDR2 SVGAGI. J lost 8 bases, V lost 8 bases, and 8 bases had no gene match. The CDR3 has 13 amino acids. CDR3 in DNA: TGTGCCAGCGGTAGCGGGGGGGCTGTAAAGCAGTACTTC. Its protein is CASGSGGAVKQYF.

The chain joins TRBV6-5 to TRBJ2-3; the D is unclear. The germline V gene encodes CDR1 MNHEY and CDR2 SVGAGI. The CDR3 contains 13 residues. Trimming took off 5 bases at V and 2 bases at J, with 8 bases between the two ends. The CDR3 spells CASSAVVTDTQYF. The CDR3 nucleotides are TGTGCCAGCAGTGCGGTAGTCACAGATACGCAGTATTTT.

This chain joins TRBV6-1 and TRBJ1-1, with a weak D call TRBD1 (5 bases). Per the germline V gene, CDR1 is MNHNS and CDR2 is SASEGT. CDR3 length: 12 residues. V lost 6 bases and J 5 bases, leaving 10 bases between the germline ends. CDR3 in DNA: TGTGCCAGCAGGGGGCGGGGGACTGAAGCTTTCTTT. The encoded protein is CASRGRGTEAFF.

The genes are TRBV7-6 and TRBJ1-6, with 7 bases aligning to TRBD1. Germline trimming cut 5 bases from V and 5 bases from J; bases unmatched to any gene: 6. Germline values: CDR1 SGHVS, CDR2 FNYEAQ. The CDR3 sequence is 15 residues long. The CDR3 sequence: CASSKTGQNNSPLHF. The CDR3 bases are TGTGCCAGCAGCAAGACAGGGCAGAATAATTCACCCCTCCACTTT.

J is TRBJ1-5 and V is TRBV5-6; 8 bases agree with TRBD1. After removal of 3 bases from V and 5 bases from J, the junction contained 16 bases not matched to a gene. The CDR3 has 18 residues. Germline V gives CDR1 SGHDT, CDR2 YYEEEE. DNA for the CDR3: TGTGCCAGCAGCTCTACGCGGGACAGGCGTAGGGGCTATCAGCCCCAGCATTTT. It codes for CASSSTRDRRRGYQPQHF. Full variable domain (outside the CDR3, taken from reference TRBV5-6 and TRBJ1-5): DAGVTQSPTHLIKTRGQQVTLRCSPKSGHDTVSWYQQALGQGPQFIFQYYEEEERQRGNFPDRFSGHQFPNYSSELNVNALLLGDSALYLCASSSTRDRRRGYQPQHFGDGTRLSIL.

This clone is a singleton in its sample. This chain joins TRBV7-2 and TRBJ2-5; 7 bases align to TRBD2. J gave up 2 bases and V 2 bases, and 2 bases lay outside the gene matches. The germline gives CDR1 SGHTA, CDR2 FQGNSA. The CDR3 covers 14 residues. As DNA, the CDR3 is TGTGCCAGCAGCTTACGGCGGGGGCAAGAGACCCAGTACTTC. Its translation is CASSLRRGQETQYF.

This clone was seen a few times. This chain uses TRBV6-1 with TRBJ1-2, with D unresolved. The CDR3 loop spans 11 amino acids. Trimming cost V 6 bases and J 2 bases, with 4 bases left between them. In germline, CDR1 is MNHNS, CDR2 SASEGT. The CDR3 nucleotides are TGTGCCAGCAGCTCCAACTATGGCTACACCTTC. Encoded protein: CASSSNYGYTF.

This clone was counted a few times. The rearrangement uses TRBV7-3 and TRBJ2-2; D gene unclear. The CDR3 totals 15 residues. The germline V and J ends were trimmed by 5 bases and 0 bases, with 10 bases remaining between them. Germline values: CDR1 SGHTA, CDR2 FQGTGA. The CDR3 DNA reads TGTGCCAGCAGCGCCTACAGAGCGAACACCGGGGAGCTGTTTTTT. Protein product: CASSAYRANTGELFF.

This clone was seen only a few times. This rearrangement joins TRBV6-5 to TRBJ2-2; 7 nucleotides line up with TRBD2. The CDR3 consists of 13 residues. Germline CDR1 reads MNHEY; CDR2 reads SVGAGI. V gave up 5 bases and J gave up 7 bases; unmatched junction bases: 4. CDR3 coding DNA: TGTGCCAGCAGTCCCGGGAGGTTCGGGGAGCTGTTTTTT. Translated: CASSPGRFGELFF.

The chain is built from TRBV9 and TRBJ2-1, with D maybe TRBD2 (7 bases). CDR3 length equals 17 residues. The germline V gene encodes CDR1 SGDLS and CDR2 YYNGEE. Deletions cut 0 bases from V and 7 bases from J, with 20 bases between. CDR3 sequence: CASSVEWEGGVGNEQFF. The CDR3 DNA follows: TGTGCCAGCAGCGTAGAATGGGAGGGGGGAGTAGGGAATGAGCAGTTCTTC.

This chain joins TRBV28 and TRBJ1-2, with 10 bases aligning to TRBD1. The CDR3 length is 16 residues. The ends lost 2 bases at V and 1 base at J; junction bases unmatched: 4. The germline gives CDR1 MDHEN, CDR2 SYDVKM. The CDR3 region is CASSLGTGALNYGYTF. CDR3 DNA sequence: TGTGCCAGCAGTTTAGGGACAGGGGCCCTTAACTATGGCTACACCTTC.

The chain uses TRBV10-2 and TRBJ1-5; tentatively, D is TRBD1 (5 bases). The CDR3 is 18 amino acids. Per the germline V gene, CDR1 is WSHSY and CDR2 is SAAADI. The germline V and J ends were trimmed by 3 bases and 0 bases, with 18 bases remaining between them. The CDR3 protein is CASSDWTLGTYSNQPQHF. CDR3 DNA sequence: TGCGCCAGCAGTGACTGGACATTGGGAACCTATAGCAATCAGCCCCAGCATTTT.